Sequencing of this TCR beta chain was carried out in a study of blood T cell repertoires in COVID-19. Study as a whole: There were acute and convalescent COVID-19 samples, and they came from the United States, Italy and Spain.

The data were produced by immunoSEQ multiplex PCR, yet TCRdb's version contains in-frame clones alone and is incomplete. The sample has around 130,000 clones, around three quarters seen once. This clone was counted a single time. The sequence derives from a human donor in a cohort sampled during active COVID-19. The sequenced sample was peripheral blood.

The CDR3 loop is CAWSRGPLHF. The CDR3 DNA is TGTGCCTGGAGCCGGGGGCCCCTCCACTTT. V and J are TRBV30 and TRBJ1-6; TRBD1 is a possible D gene (5 bases). The CDR3 loop spans 10 amino acids. CDR1 GTSNPN and CDR2 SVGIG come from the germline V gene (reference sequence). V gave up 3 bases and J gave up 13 bases, with 7 bases separating them.